This is a list of T cell receptor beta chains from one sample in a study of blood T cell repertoires in COVID-19. This table comes from immunoSEQ multiplex PCR, and its TCRdb copy is limited to in-frame clones, with some not included. The sample carries about 180,000 clones, roughly 87% recorded once. Source material: peripheral blood. The origin of the receptors is a woman aged 65 to 85 with acute or convalescent COVID-19. The CDR3 runs from the conserved cysteine through the conserved F or W. A D gene is named only where the DNA matches it firmly. Size is omitted from some rows. Given values are once, few, many or a class for expanded clones.

j_gene | abundance | d_gene | v_gene | CDR3nt | CDR3aa
TRBJ1-1 | NA | NA | TRBV29-1 | TGCAGCGTTACAGGTCTGGGTGAAGCTTTCTTT | CSVTGLGEAFF
TRBJ1-2 | NA | NA | TRBV29-1 | TGCAGCGCCCCGACAGGAGACTATGGCTACACCTTC | CSAPTGDYGYTF
TRBJ2-1 | NA | NA | TRBV4-3 | TGCGCCAGCAGCCAAGTGCAGGGACTCTACAATGAGCAGTTCTTC | CASSQVQGLYNEQFF
TRBJ1-5 | NA | NA | TRBV2 | TGTGCCAGCAGGAAGGAGGGTCTCCAGCCCCAGCATTTT | CASRKEGLQPQHF
TRBJ1-3 | NA | NA | TRBV5-1 | TGCGCCAGCAGCTTGGTACAGCCGATCTCTGGAAACACCATATATTTT | CASSLVQPISGNTIYF
TRBJ1-6 | NA | NA | TRBV5-4 | TGTGCCAGCAGCTTGGATCCCCAGGACTCCTATAATTCACCCCTCCACTTT | CASSLDPQDSYNSPLHF
TRBJ2-7 | NA | TRBD2 | TRBV28 | TGTGCCAGCAACAGCGGGGGTTACCCCTACGAGCAGTACTTC | CASNSGGYPYEQYF
TRBJ2-2 | NA | NA | TRBV5-1 | TGCGCCAGCAGCTCGCGACTCGATACCGGGGAGCTGTTTTTT | CASSSRLDTGELFF
TRBJ2-6 | NA | NA | TRBV6-2/TRBV6-3 | TGTGCCAGCAGTTATACAGTATCTGGGGCCAACGTCCTGACTTTC | CASSYTVSGANVLTF
TRBJ1-6 | few | NA | TRBV30 | TGTGCCTATGCCGGGATATATAATTCACCCCTCCACTTT | CAYAGIYNSPLHF
TRBJ1-2 | NA | NA | TRBV20-1 | TGCAGCACGGACAGCGTGTATGGCTACACCTTC | CSTDSVYGYTF
TRBJ1-1 | NA | NA | TRBV5-5 | TGTGCCAGCAGCTTACAGGGCCTCCGGGCTCCGAACACTGAAGCTTTCTTT | CASSLQGLRAPNTEAFF
TRBJ2-5 | once | NA | TRBV19 | TGTGCCAGTAGTAGGGGGCCCCGATCTACGGCACAAGAGACCCAGTACTTC | CASSRGPRSTAQETQYF
TRBJ2-2 | NA | NA | TRBV9 | TGTGCCAGCAGCGGAGCCCACGGGGAGCTGTTTTTT | CASSGAHGELFF
TRBJ1-2 | NA | TRBD1 | TRBV28 | TGTGCCAGCAGTAAACAGGGGAGAGATGGCTACACCTTC | CASSKQGRDGYTF
TRBJ2-7 | NA | NA | TRBV28 | TGTGCCTCTCGGACTTCTGCCTACGAGCAGTACTTC | CASRTSAYEQYF
TRBJ2-2 | NA | NA | TRBV27 | TGTGCCAGCAGTTCATCTTCCGGGAACACCGGGGAGCTGTTTTTT | CASSSSSGNTGELFF
TRBJ1-5 | NA | TRBD1 | TRBV7-2 | TGTGCCAGCAGCTTAGTGGCAGGGGGCCGATACGGGCAGCCCCAGCATTTT | CASSLVAGGRYGQPQHF
TRBJ2-1 | NA | TRBD2 | TRBV9 | TGTGCCAGCAGCCCACGGAAGGGACTAGCGGGGGAGAATGAGCAGTTCTTC | CASSPRKGLAGENEQFF
TRBJ2-7 | NA | NA | TRBV14 | TGTGCCAGCAGCCAAGCTTACCCGGCCTACGAGCAGTACTTC | CASSQAYPAYEQYF
TRBJ1-6 | NA | TRBD1 | TRBV7-2 | TGTGCCAGCAGCTTAGGGTCGGGCGGGACAGGGGTAAATTCACCCCTCCACTTT | CASSLGSGGTGVNSPLHF
TRBJ2-7 | NA | NA | TRBV28 | TGTGCCAGCAGTTTCCCAGGGGACCACGAGCAGTACTTC | CASSFPGDHEQYF
TRBJ2-7 | NA | TRBD2 | TRBV19 | TGTGCCAGTAGTCTGGGCGGGAGTATCTACGAGCAGTACTTC | CASSLGGSIYEQYF
TRBJ1-2 | NA | TRBD1 | TRBV30 | TGTGCCTGGAGTGTACCGGGACAGGGACATGGCTACACCTTC | CAWSVPGQGHGYTF
TRBJ2-1 | NA | TRBD2 | TRBV12-3/TRBV12-4 | TGTGCCAGCACCCGTGGCGGGGGGTCGAAGCAGTTCTTC | CASTRGGGSKQFF
TRBJ2-1 | NA | NA | TRBV9 | TGTGCCAGCAGCACACAAGTCAGGCTGCGATACAATGAGCAGTTCTTC | CASSTQVRLRYNEQFF
TRBJ2-7 | once | NA | TRBV6-7 | TGTGCCAGCAGTTACTGCGCCGCTACCTACGAGCAGTACTTC | CASSYCAATYEQYF
TRBJ2-7 | NA | TRBD2 | TRBV28 | TGTGCCAGCAGTTTTGGACTAGCGGGATTCTACGAGCAGTACTTC | CASSFGLAGFYEQYF
TRBJ1-1 | NA | NA | TRBV5-1 | TGCGCCAGCAGCTTGGTGCGGGGGGCTTTGGTTGAAGCTTTCTTT | CASSLVRGALVEAFF
TRBJ1-4 | NA | NA | TRBV15 | TGTGCCACCAGCAATTTCGGGGTTCGGGCAAGTGAAAAACTGTTTTTT | CATSNFGVRASEKLFF
TRBJ1-4 | few | NA | TRBV21-1 | TGTGCCAGCAGCACTCCAGAAGGTTCAGGGTTGGGGGAAAAACTGTTTTTT | CASSTPEGSGLGEKLFF
TRBJ1-1 | NA | NA | TRBV19 | TGTGCCAGTAGTATAATCAGGGGCCTCAACACTGAAGCTTTCTTT | CASSIIRGLNTEAFF
TRBJ2-6 | NA | NA | TRBV30 | TGTGCCTGGACCGTATCTGGGGCCAACGTCCTGACTTTC | CAWTVSGANVLTF
TRBJ2-5 | NA | TRBD2 | TRBV20-1 | TGCAGTGCTCGTGGGACTAGCGCCCAAGAGACCCAGTACTTC | CSARGTSAQETQYF
TRBJ1-5 | NA | TRBD1 | TRBV6-2/TRBV6-3 | TGTGCCAGCAGTGCCGGGACAGAGAATCAGCCCCAGCATTTT | CASSAGTENQPQHF
TRBJ2-3 | NA | NA | TRBV27 | TGTGCCAGCAGTCAAAGAAGGCAGGGGACAGATACGCAGTATTTT | CASSQRRQGTDTQYF
TRBJ1-4 | NA | TRBD1 | TRBV30 | TGTGCCTGGAGTACAGGGGGCGGAGGTGAAAAACTGTTTTTT | CAWSTGGGGEKLFF
TRBJ1-5 | NA | NA | TRBV2 | TGTGCCAGCAGTGAAGGAGGAAGGCACCAGCCCCAGCATTTT | CASSEGGRHQPQHF
TRBJ2-1 | NA | TRBD2 | TRBV18 | TGTGCCAGCTCACAGGGACTACGGGGCAATGAGCAGTTCTTC | CASSQGLRGNEQFF
TRBJ1-5 | NA | NA | TRBV4-1 | TGCGCCAGCAGCCAGCCCGGGACACCAAGCAATCAGCCCCAGCATTTT | CASSQPGTPSNQPQHF
TRBJ2-1 | NA | NA | TRBV2 | TGTGCCAGCAGTGAAGCAAAGGGGGTGACCTACAATGAGCAGTTCTTC | CASSEAKGVTYNEQFF
TRBJ1-5 | few | TRBD1 | TRBV28 | TGTGCCAGCAGTTTCTCCCAAAGGTGGGACAGGGGGCGGCAGCCCCAGCATTTT | CASSFSQRWDRGRQPQHF
TRBJ2-7 | NA | NA | TRBV7-9 | TGTGCCAGCAGGTTGGACAGCTCCTACGAGCAGTACTTC | CASRLDSSYEQYF
TRBJ2-5 | NA | TRBD2 | TRBV4-3 | TGCGCCAGCAGCCGGTCGACTAGCGGGGGGCAAGAGACCCAGTACTTC | CASSRSTSGGQETQYF
TRBJ1-6 | NA | NA | TRBV7-2 | TGTGCCAGCAGCCCAGCGGGGGTCCCCACTTCACCCCTCCACTTT | CASSPAGVPTSPLHF
TRBJ2-7 | NA | NA | TRBV27 | TGTGCCAGCAGTTTTGGTCAGGGGGGCAACGAGCAGTACTTC | CASSFGQGGNEQYF
TRBJ1-5 | NA | NA | TRBV4-1 | TGCGCCAGCAGCCAAGAGGGCTGGGCAGTTAAGTCGAATCAGCCCCAGCATTTT | CASSQEGWAVKSNQPQHF
TRBJ1-1 | NA | TRBD1 | TRBV6-6 | TGTGCCAGCAGCAAACAGGGGATCTTTGCCGAAGCTTTCTTT | CASSKQGIFAEAFF
TRBJ1-2 | NA | TRBD1 | TRBV6-2/TRBV6-3 | TGTGCCAGCAGCTCGGCGGACAGGGGCTATGGCTACACCTTC | CASSSADRGYGYTF
TRBJ2-3 | NA | TRBD2 | TRBV6-4 | TGTGCCAGCAGTATCAACGGGGGGGCCACAGATACGCAGTATTTT | CASSINGGATDTQYF
TRBJ1-2 | NA | NA | TRBV19 | TGTGCCAGTAGTGCCCACTTCCGGGACACCACCTATGGCTACACCTTC | CASSAHFRDTTYGYTF
TRBJ2-1 | few | TRBD2 | TRBV3-1/TRBV3-2 | TGTGCCAGCAGCCCTAGGCACTCCCCTTCAGCGGGAGTGGGGGATGAGCAGTTCTTC | CASSPRHSPSAGVGDEQFF
TRBJ2-5 | once | NA | TRBV9 | TGTGCCAGCAGCAGGCGACAGGATAGGGGCCAAGAGACCCAGTACTTC | CASSRRQDRGQETQYF
TRBJ1-3 | NA | NA | TRBV4-2 | TGTGCCAGCAGCCAAGACGGGGGGGGCAGGGGAAACACCATATATTTT | CASSQDGGGRGNTIYF
TRBJ2-3 | NA | TRBD2 | TRBV10-3 | TGTGCCATCAGTGGGAGCGGGGGGGCAGATACGCAGTATTTT | CAISGSGGADTQYF
TRBJ2-7 | NA | TRBD1 | TRBV29-1 | TGCAGCGTCACGTGGCGGGGGACAGGGGAGAACGAGCAGTACTTC | CSVTWRGTGENEQYF
TRBJ2-3 | NA | TRBD2 | TRBV7-2 | TGTGCCAGCAGCTTAGGGCTAGCGGGAGTCGGGAGGACAGATACGCAGTATTTT | CASSLGLAGVGRTDTQYF
TRBJ2-7 | few | TRBD2 | TRBV4-3 | TGCGCCAGCAGCCCGGGACTAGCGTCTTCCTACGAGCAGTACTTC | CASSPGLASSYEQYF
TRBJ2-2 | NA | NA | TRBV28 | TGTGCCAGCAGCCCAGGGCCCGGGGAGCTGTTTTTT | CASSPGPGELFF
TRBJ1-5 | NA | TRBD1 | TRBV6-4 | TGTGCCAGCAGGGCGGGACAGGGGTTCGGTCAGCCCCAGCATTTT | CASRAGQGFGQPQHF